The 3 T cell receptor beta chains reported below all come from one sample, sequenced in a study of cytomegalovirus exposure and HLA in healthy donors. It was with 60 Vbeta and 13 Jbeta primers that the PCR ran. TCRdb's table, derived via immunoSEQ multiplex PCR, lists solely in-frame clones and lacks some. The table records some 140,000 clones, over 70% of them present only once. The sequenced sample consisted of PBMCs. Receptor source: a man aged 25-45 years in good health and CMV-seropositive.

The V call is TRBV7-2, the J call TRBJ2-1; TRBD2 matches 7 bases. This CDR3 spans 15 amino acids. Trimming cost V 1 base and J 5 bases; bases outside gene matches: 5. From germline, CDR1 is SGHTA and CDR2 FQGNSA. The CDR3 DNA is TGTGCCAGCAGCTTAGGACTAGCCCCCAACAATGAGCAGTTCTTC. It is translated as CASSLGLAPNNEQFF.

The gene calls are TRBV19 and TRBJ1-4; TRBD1 matches at 8 bases. Germline trimming cut 6 bases from V and 8 bases from J; bases unmatched to any gene: 8. This CDR3 spans 14 amino acids. CDR1 and CDR2 (germline): LNHDA, SQIVND (reference sequence). CDR3 sequence: CASSRTGGWEKLFF. The CDR3 coding sequence is TGTGCCAGTAGCCGTACAGGGGGATGGGAAAAACTGTTTTTT.

The count of this clone is one. The chain has TRBV5-4 and TRBJ1-5, with D possibly matching TRBD1 (5 bases). The germline gives CDR1 SGHNT, CDR2 YYREEE (reference sequence). V lost 4 bases and J 3 bases, leaving 17 bases between the germline ends. The CDR3 is 16 residues long. Here the CDR3 DNA reads TGTGCCAGCAGCCAGGGAGGTAAGGGGAACAATCAGCCCCAGCATTTT. Protein product: CASSQGGKGNNQPQHF. The entire variable domain, with the rest obtained from reference TRBV5-4 and TRBJ1-5, is as follows: ETGVTQSPTHLIKTRGQQVTLRCSSQSGHNTVSWYQQALGQGPQFIFQYYREEENGRGNFPPRFSGLQFPNYSSELNVNALELDDSALYLCASSQGGKGNNQPQHFGDGTRLSIL.